The clone carrying this TCR beta chain has only a few counts. This record comes from a study of cytomegalovirus exposure and HLA in healthy donors. Across the study: Per a later analysis, the 666 first-cohort and some 130 validation repertoires shared one platform.

The germline V gene encodes CDR1 SGHRS and CDR2 YFSETQ. The CDR3 runs 14 residues. With 7 bases removed from V and 5 bases from J, the gap between germline ends came to 19 bases. Repertoires were generated with immunoSEQ multiplex PCR, while TCRdb's copy carries only in-frame clones and drops some. The sample consists of under 140,000 clones, roughly 88% of them appearing once. This clonotype was sampled from a woman under 40 in good health and CMV-seropositive. The specimen was PBMCs. The gene calls are TRBV5-1 and TRBJ2-7, with a weak D call TRBD2 (6 bases). CDR3 protein: CASGISSGVDEQYF. DNA of the CDR3: TGCGCCAGCGGTATCTCGTCGGGGGTGGACGAGCAGTACTTC.